Detailed here is one T cell receptor beta chain. The same CDR3 can be traced to other DNA sequences in this sample. These data are taken from a study of shared clonotypes between healthy human individuals. The length of the CDR3 is 11 residues. With 2 bases removed from V and 7 bases from J, the gap between germline ends came to 5 bases. CDR1 is GTSNPN and CDR2 is SVGIG in the germline V gene (reference sequence). Assay used: immunoSEQ multiplex PCR; TCRdb lists only in-frame clones, some missing. The data show more than 2 million clones, approximately 94% seen once. Sequences were obtained from naive CD4+ T cells sorted from blood. Subset: CD45RA+ positively selected. The chain employs TRBV30 and TRBJ1-4, with D unclear. The receptor's source is a man aged 18 to 35 in good health. CDR3 bases: TGTGCCTGGAGTCGGGCTGAAAAACTGTTTTTT. Its protein is CAWSRAEKLFF.